The source of this T cell receptor (beta chain) is a study of T cells in Graves' hyperthyroidism and ophthalmopathy. This clonotype was counted a few times. Graves' hyperthyroidism was deemed stable absent ophthalmopathy progression within 18 months. Patients aged 18 to 65 had newly diagnosed hyperthyroidism lasting under 2 months. The study left out patients who had uncontrolled infection, other autoimmune disease, pregnancy or lactation. Diagnostic decisions used clinical symptoms, serum thyroxine and TRAb, thyroid ultrasound and orbital computed tomography. Using RNA transcripts as the source, TCR beta CDR3 regions were amplified. HTBI primers were used for first-round RT-PCR of the TCR CDR3. In TCRdb, the multiplex PCR reads were re-called with MiXCR into one record per CDR3 protein. Among 700,000 or so distinct CDR3 sequences listed, roughly 15% were seen once. The CDR3 consists of 17 residues. CDR1 is MNHEY and CDR2 is SMNVEV in the germline V gene (reference sequence). Trimming at V came to 0 bases and at J to 0 bases, leaving 2 bases not matched to a gene.

The receptor's source is a man between 18 and 35 years old with Graves' hyperthyroidism. The V call is TRBV27, the J call TRBJ2-6, with 7 positions matching TRBD1. Sequencing was done on a sample of blood. CDR3 sequence reads: CASSLSNRGSGANVLTF. The DNA of the CDR3 is TGTGCCAGCAGTTTATCAAACAGGGGCTCTGGGGCCAACGTCCTGACTTTC.